This T cell receptor beta chain is from a study of T cells in Graves' hyperthyroidism and ophthalmopathy. Findings and caveats of the study: Ophthalmopathy was identified by the model a median around 6.9 months ahead of onset. Blood also showed most of the thyroid clonotypes that were expanded above 0.001.

The CDR3 has 17 amino acids. The V gene end was trimmed by 3 bases and the J gene end by 5 bases; junction bases not matched to a gene: 6. Per germline, CDR1 KGHDR and CDR2 SFDVKD. Template material for amplifying TCR beta CDR3 regions consisted of RNA transcripts. The TCR CDR3 first-round RT-PCR relied on the HTBI primer set. TCRdb redid the calling of the multiplex PCR reads with MiXCR, one entry per CDR3 protein. The sample records 540,000 or so distinct CDR3 sequences, around 42% being singletons. In its sample, this clonotype was seen a few times. The antigen is unknown. Sequenced material: peripheral blood or thyroid tissue (not recorded which). The rearrangement joins TRBV24-1 to TRBJ2-1; 13 bases map to TRBD2. The clonotype comes from an adult woman with Graves' disease, either hyperthyroidism or ophthalmopathy (not recorded which). The CDR3 nucleotides are TGTGCCACCAGTGATCCCAAAACTAGCGGGAGGGACAATGAGCAGTTCTTC. Translated: CATSDPKTSGRDNEQFF.